Shown below are 27 T cell receptor beta chains from a single sample sequenced in a study of T cell responses to AZD1222 COVID-19 vaccine. Assay: immunoSEQ multiplex PCR; the TCRdb copy retains only in-frame clones and omits some. The sample gives approximately 100,000 clones, 90% to 95% of which show up once; roughly 4.5% is in the top ten. The sample here was peripheral blood, taken on day 0 of AZD1222 vaccination. The receptors here all came from an adult in good health.

This sequence joins TRBV7-9 and TRBJ2-7; the D call may be TRBD1 or TRBD2 (6 bases each). V gave up 3 bases and J gave up 2 bases, with 14 bases separating them. The germline CDR1 and CDR2 sequences are SEHNR and FQNEAQ (reference sequence). CDR3 size: 15 residues. The CDR3: CASSLRGAQAYEQYF. The CDR3 coding sequence is TGTGCCAGCAGCTTGAGGGGGGCCCAGGCCTACGAGCAGTACTTC. The variable domain in full, completed from reference TRBV7-9 and TRBJ2-7, reads DTGVSQNPRHKITKRGQNVTFRCDPISEHNRLYWYRQTLGQGPEFLTYFQNEAQLEKSRLLSDRFSAERPKGSFSTLEIQRTEQGDSAMYLCASSLRGAQAYEQYFGPGTRLTVT.

The V gene is TRBV27, the J gene TRBJ2-7; maybe TRBD1 (5 bases). Germline values: CDR1 MNHEY, CDR2 SMNVEV (reference sequence). V dropped 3 bases and J dropped 3 bases, with 9 bases sitting between them. CDR3 length equals 13 residues. The CDR3 DNA is TGTGCCAGCAGTTTCGGACAACTCTACGAGCAGTACTTC. Translated: CASSFGQLYEQYF.

The rearrangement links TRBV18 to TRBJ1-1; 7 bases line up with TRBD1. Germline CDR1 KGHSH, CDR2 LQKENI. V dropped 6 bases and J dropped 5; count of bases not matched to a gene: 6. The CDR3 loop spans 13 amino acids. Here the CDR3 DNA reads TGTGCCAGCTCTTCTCAGGGGGGGACTGAAGCTTTCTTT. Its translation is CASSSQGGTEAFF. The entire variable domain, with the rest obtained from reference TRBV18 and TRBJ1-1, is as follows: NAGVMQNPRHLVRRRGQEARLRCSPMKGHSHVYWYRQLPEEGLKFMVYLQKENIIDESGMPKERFSAEFPKEGPSILRIQQVVRGDSAAYFCASSSQGGTEAFFGQGTRLTVV.

This chain joins TRBV6-2 or TRBV6-3 and TRBJ2-1; 15 bases line up with TRBD2. The germline CDR1 and CDR2 sequences are MNHEY and SVGEGT. This CDR3 is built from 18 residues. The V and J ends lost 2 bases and 6 bases, in that order; junction bases with no gene match: 8. CDR3 in amino acids: CASSYNGLAGGARNEQFF. The CDR3 region has the DNA TGTGCCAGCAGTTACAACGGACTAGCGGGGGGGGCGCGCAATGAGCAGTTCTTC.

V usage is TRBV27 and J usage is TRBJ1-1; no clear D gene. This CDR3 spans 14 amino acids. Trimming removed 5 bases at V and 4 bases at J, with 14 bases between. In germline, CDR1 is MNHEY, CDR2 SMNVEV (reference sequence). This CDR3 reads CASSPLGGITEAFF. In DNA form, the CDR3 reads TGTGCCAGCAGTCCCCTCGGAGGGATCACTGAAGCTTTCTTT.

The chain uses TRBV9 and TRBJ1-5; D unresolved. The length of the CDR3 is 13 residues. Trimming took off 0 bases at V and 5 bases at J, with 6 bases between the two ends. Germline lookup yields CDR1 SGDLS and CDR2 YYNGEE. The DNA for the CDR3 is TGTGCCAGCAGCGTAGTAGCCGATCAGCCCCAGCATTTT. Protein sequence: CASSVVADQPQHF. Variable domain in full (rest from reference TRBV9 and TRBJ1-5): DSGVTQTPKHLITATGQRVTLRCSPRSGDLSVYWYQQSLDQGLQFLIQYYNGEERAKGNILERFSAQQFPDLHSELNLSSLELGDSALYFCASSVVADQPQHFGDGTRLSIL.

V is TRBV25-1 and J is TRBJ1-6, with 9 bases lining up with TRBD1. The CDR3 runs to 18 residues. J gave up 8 bases and V 6 bases, and 17 bases lay outside the gene matches. CDR1 and CDR2 (germline): MGHDK, SYGVNS. The CDR3 loop reads CASRATRTGDSFYSPLHF. The CDR3 DNA is TGTGCCAGCAGAGCCACTAGGACAGGGGATTCCTTCTATTCACCCCTCCACTTT.

The chain employs TRBV2 and TRBJ1-2; D call uncertain. The germline V gene encodes CDR1 SNHLY and CDR2 FYNNEI. The CDR3 totals 12 residues. The V end lost 3 bases, the J end lost 4 bases, and 6 bases lay between the germline ends. The CDR3 DNA sequence: TGTGCCAGCAGTGACAGGCGCTATGGCTACACCTTC. Protein sequence: CASSDRRYGYTF.

The chain combines TRBV9 with TRBJ1-2; 9 bases are shared with TRBD1. V gave up 3 bases and J gave up 5 bases; unmatched junction bases: 11. Germline V gene lookup returns CDR1 SGDLS and CDR2 YYNGEE. There are 16 residues in the CDR3. The CDR3 bases are TGTGCCAGCAGCGAAATCAGAGGACAGGGGTTATATGGCTACACCTTC. The encoded protein is CASSEIRGQGLYGYTF.

This sequence joins TRBV11-3 and TRBJ1-2; possibly TRBD1 for D (5 bases). Trimming cost V 1 base and J 8 bases, with 17 bases left between them. Looked up from germline, CDR1 is SGHNT and CDR2 is YENEEA. The CDR3 extends over 15 amino acids. The CDR3 DNA is TGTGCCAGCAGCTTAGTGCAAGGGGCGACGAACGGCTACACCTTC. It codes for CASSLVQGATNGYTF. Filled out from reference TRBV11-3 and TRBJ1-2, the complete variable domain reads EAGVVQSPRYKIIEKKQPVAFWCNPISGHNTLYWYLQNLGQGPELLIRYENEEAVDDSQLPKDRFSAERLKGVDSTLKIQPAELGDSAVYLCASSLVQGATNGYTFGSGTRLTVV.

This rearrangement joins TRBV6-5 to TRBJ1-2; D remains unclear. The CDR3 is 11 amino acids. The V and J ends lost 3 bases and 7 bases respectively, with 6 bases between them. CDR1 and CDR2 from the germline V gene are MNHEY and SVGAGI. Written as DNA, the CDR3 is TGTGCCAGCAGTTATTGGGGTGGCTACACCTTC. It encodes CASSYWGGYTF.

The rearrangement links TRBV7-2 to TRBJ2-7, with 8 bases matching TRBD1. Germline V lookup: CDR1 SGHTA, CDR2 FQGNSA. V shed 1 base and J 6 bases; nucleotides not matched to a gene: 5. This CDR3 comprises 14 residues. CDR3 sequence reads: CASSLELGTGEQYF. The CDR3, as DNA: TGTGCCAGCAGCTTAGAATTGGGGACAGGCGAGCAGTACTTC.

The chain recombines TRBV18 with TRBJ2-2; D unresolved. This CDR3 has 15 amino acids. V shed 3 bases and J shed 1 base, with 9 bases lying between them. CDR1 and CDR2 from the germline V gene are KGHSH and LQKENI. CDR3: CASSPAAVNTGELFF. The CDR3 coding sequence is TGTGCCAGCTCACCTGCGGCGGTGAACACCGGGGAGCTGTTTTTT. Full variable domain (rest looked up from reference TRBV18 and TRBJ2-2): NAGVMQNPRHLVRRRGQEARLRCSPMKGHSHVYWYRQLPEEGLKFMVYLQKENIIDESGMPKERFSAEFPKEGPSILRIQQVVRGDSAAYFCASSPAAVNTGELFFGEGSRLTVL.

The J gene is TRBJ1-2, the V gene TRBV29-1; TRBD1 matches at 8 bases. The CDR3 has 12 amino acids. The V gene's germline CDR1 is SQVTM and CDR2 ANQGSEA. The V and J ends lost 4 bases and 4 bases, in that order; junction bases with no gene match: 2. CDR3 DNA sequence: TGCAGCGTTGTGGACAGGGTCTATGGCTACACCTTC. Protein: CSVVDRVYGYTF.

The chain combines TRBV7-2 with TRBJ1-5; TRBD1 aligns across 7 bases. V dropped 5 bases and J dropped 2; count of bases not matched to a gene: 12. Germline-derived CDR1 and CDR2 are SGHTA and FQGNSA. This CDR3 contains 17 residues. Here the CDR3 DNA reads TGTGCCAGCAGCCCTAGGGGGCAGGGAGGGCGCAATCAGCCCCAGCATTTT. Protein: CASSPRGQGGRNQPQHF.

The chain uses TRBV6-2 or TRBV6-3 and TRBJ1-5; D ambiguous. CDR1 is MNHEY, CDR2 SVGEGT, per germline. V lost 0 bases, J lost 4 bases, and 10 bases lay in between. This CDR3 has 15 residues. CDR3 DNA sequence: TGTGCCAGCAGTTACTCGGTCCACGGTAATCAGCCCCAGCATTTT. Translated: CASSYSVHGNQPQHF.

The CDR3 DNA reads TGTGCCAGCAGCCAAGTTAGCCCCGGGGAGCTGTTTTTT. It codes for CASSQVSPGELFF. The V call is TRBV28, the J call TRBJ2-2; D is uncertain. V was pared by 6 bases and J by 6 bases, with 11 bases between. The germline V gene encodes CDR1 MDHEN and CDR2 SYDVKM. The CDR3 contains 13 residues.

This clone showed up just a few times. This sample includes further DNA sequences coding for the same CDR3. This sequence joins TRBV5-1 and TRBJ1-2; 9 bases map to TRBD1. CDR3 length: 14 residues. With V trimmed by 0 bases and J by 5 bases, 2 bases remained unmatched. Germline values: CDR1 SGHRS, CDR2 YFSETQ. CDR3 DNA: TGCGCCAGCAGCTTGGGGACAGGGGTTTATGGCTACACCTTC. Its translation: CASSLGTGVYGYTF.

This rearrangement joins TRBV7-2 to TRBJ2-1; D is uncertain. CDR3 size: 18 residues. CDR1 SGHTA and CDR2 FQGNSA come from the germline V gene. V was cut by 1 base and J by 2 bases, with 18 bases left in between. CDR3 sequence reads: CASSLEVTVIVAYNEQFF. The CDR3 DNA reads TGTGCCAGCAGCTTAGAGGTGACGGTCATAGTTGCCTACAATGAGCAGTTCTTC.

This clone has just one count. The chain has TRBV6-5 and TRBJ2-1; possible D gene TRBD2, 6 bases. This CDR3 is 15 amino acids long. V was clipped by 5 bases and J by 0 bases, with 11 bases between them. Germline assignment: CDR1 MNHEY and CDR2 SVGAGI. CDR3 in amino acids: CASSKRGSSYNEQFF. The CDR3 DNA sequence: TGTGCCAGCAGTAAACGGGGGAGCTCCTACAATGAGCAGTTCTTC.

The genes are TRBV5-4 and TRBJ2-3, with D maybe TRBD2 (6 bases). The ends were cut back, 0 bases at V and 5 bases at J, with 16 bases in the middle. The V gene's germline CDR1 is SGHNT and CDR2 YYREEE (reference sequence). The CDR3 loop spans 16 amino acids. The CDR3: CASSLANGGRRDTQYF. The DNA for the CDR3 is TGTGCCAGCAGCTTGGCCAACGGGGGAAGGAGAGATACGCAGTATTTT.

The chain joins TRBV6-5 to TRBJ1-6, with a tentative D call TRBD1 (6 bases). Trimming shortened V by 2 bases and J by 8 bases, and 13 bases separated the two germline ends. This CDR3 has 15 residues. Germline loops: CDR1 MNHEY, CDR2 SVGAGI. Here the CDR3 DNA reads TGTGCCAGCAGTTACGAGGGCAGGGGTTATTCACCCCTCCACTTT. It translates to CASSYEGRGYSPLHF.

The CDR3 coding sequence is TGTGCCATCAGTGAGCCTGTGGGGACACCAGGACGGAGTTCGGTTGGCTACACCTTC. This codes for CAISEPVGTPGRSSVGYTF. The rearrangement links TRBV10-3 to TRBJ1-2; tentative D call: TRBD1 (6 bases). V was clipped by 2 bases and J by 7 bases, with 29 bases between them. CDR3 length: 19 residues. CDR1 is ENHRY, CDR2 SYGVKD, per germline.

This chain connects TRBV18 to TRBJ1-5; maybe TRBD1 (6 bases). The CDR3 has 17 residues. Germline lookup yields CDR1 KGHSH and CDR2 LQKENI. V shed 3 bases and J shed 8 bases, with 23 bases lying between them. CDR3 DNA: TGTGCCAGCTCACCTCCGGGACACGTGGCCGGTGGAAAGCCCCAGCATTTT. Translated, it gives CASSPPGHVAGGKPQHF.

V gene TRBV6-5 combines with J gene TRBJ2-3; TRBD2 matches at 7 bases. The V segment lost 7 bases and the J segment 4 bases; nucleotides outside the gene matches: 8. Per the germline V gene, CDR1 is MNHEY and CDR2 is SVGAGI. This CDR3 has 14 residues. The CDR3 is CASTPGRGADTQYF. CDR3 nucleotides: TGTGCCAGCACTCCAGGGAGGGGTGCAGATACGCAGTATTTT.

V is TRBV13 and J is TRBJ2-2; D tentatively fits TRBD1 or TRBD2 (6 bases each). The CDR3 runs 15 residues. Trimming removed 2 bases from V and 5 bases from J, with 12 bases in between. Germline-derived CDR1 and CDR2 are PRHDT and FYEKMQ (reference sequence). The CDR3 protein is CASSLKLGGTGELFF. CDR3 nucleotide sequence: TGTGCCAGCAGCTTAAAACTAGGGGGGACCGGGGAGCTGTTTTTT.

The V call is TRBV7-6, the J call TRBJ1-3; no clear D. Germline V gene lookup returns CDR1 SGHVS and CDR2 FNYEAQ. This CDR3 has 13 amino acids. V was clipped by 2 bases and J by 0 bases, with 2 bases between them. The DNA for the CDR3 is TGTGCCAGCAGCTTAAACTCTGGAAACACCATATATTTT. Translated: CASSLNSGNTIYF. Using reference TRBV7-6 and TRBJ1-3 for the parts outside the CDR3, the full variable domain is GAGVSQSPRYKVTKRGQDVALRCDPISGHVSLYWYRQALGQGPEFLTYFNYEAQQDKSGLPNDRFSAERPEGSISTLTIQRTEQRDSAMYRCASSLNSGNTIYFGEGSWLTVV.